This record looks at one TCR beta chain sequence and its context. Its antigen remains unidentified. The time point denotes: peripheral blood 6 weeks after treatment start. It was locally advanced or metastatic urothelial carcinoma that patients had. Samples were collected from each patient before treatment and during treatment. Each patient gave between 1 and 8 of them in total. The sample originates from a study of PD-L1 blockade in urothelial cancer. On the study more broadly: Counts from blood samples showed a median of 141,255 T cells.

Study-wide findings and caveats: When pretreatment blood TCR clonality was below the median, it predicted better survival.

The V and J ends lost 7 bases and 2 bases respectively, with 20 bases between them. This CDR3 region has 16 residues. Germline CDR1 and CDR2: MDHEN and SYDVKM. Produced via immunoSEQ multiplex PCR; TCRdb's table is partial and in-frame only. The sample yields some 48,000 clones, around 87% seen once. The rearrangement uses TRBV28 and TRBJ2-5; D possibly corresponds to TRBD1 (5 bases). The source is a man aged 55 to 70 with urothelial cancer. The sample here was PBMCs, taken around atezolizumab (anti-PD-L1) treatment. CDR3 sequence (DNA): TGTGCCAGCACCTCTGTAGGGGTCCCGCAACAAGAGACCCAGTACTTC. Protein: CASTSVGVPQQETQYF.